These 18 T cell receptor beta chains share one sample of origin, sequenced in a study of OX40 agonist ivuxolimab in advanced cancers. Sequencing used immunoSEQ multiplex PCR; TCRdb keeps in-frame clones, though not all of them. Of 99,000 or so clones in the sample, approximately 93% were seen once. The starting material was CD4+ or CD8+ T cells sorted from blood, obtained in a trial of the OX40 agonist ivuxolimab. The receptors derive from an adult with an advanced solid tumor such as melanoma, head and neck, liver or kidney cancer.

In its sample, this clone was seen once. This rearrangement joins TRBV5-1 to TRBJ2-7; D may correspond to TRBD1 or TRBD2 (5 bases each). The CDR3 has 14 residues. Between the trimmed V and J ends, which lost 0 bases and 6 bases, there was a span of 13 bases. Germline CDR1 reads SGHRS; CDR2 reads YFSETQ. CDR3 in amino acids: CASSLGGSAAEQYF. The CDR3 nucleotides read TGCGCCAGCAGCTTGGGGGGGTCGGCAGCCGAGCAGTACTTC.

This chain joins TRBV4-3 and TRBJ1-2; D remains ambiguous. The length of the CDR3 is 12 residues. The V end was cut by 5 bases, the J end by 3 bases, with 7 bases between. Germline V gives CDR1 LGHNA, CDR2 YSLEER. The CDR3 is CASSREDYGYTF. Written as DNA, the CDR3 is TGCGCCAGCAGCAGGGAAGACTATGGCTACACCTTC.

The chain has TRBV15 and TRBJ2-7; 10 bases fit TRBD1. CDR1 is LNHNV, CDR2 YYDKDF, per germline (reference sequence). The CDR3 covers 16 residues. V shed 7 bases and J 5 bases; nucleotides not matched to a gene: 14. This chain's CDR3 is CATIVELRDRGNEQYF. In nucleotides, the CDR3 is TGTGCCACCATAGTTGAATTGAGGGACAGGGGAAACGAGCAGTACTTC.

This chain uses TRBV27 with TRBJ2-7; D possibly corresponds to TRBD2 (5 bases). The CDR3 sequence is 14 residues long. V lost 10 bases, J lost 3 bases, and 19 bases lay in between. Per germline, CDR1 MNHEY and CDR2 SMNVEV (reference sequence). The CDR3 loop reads CATGGSGKIYEQYF. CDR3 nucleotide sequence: TGTGCCACCGGTGGATCGGGAAAGATCTACGAGCAGTACTTC.

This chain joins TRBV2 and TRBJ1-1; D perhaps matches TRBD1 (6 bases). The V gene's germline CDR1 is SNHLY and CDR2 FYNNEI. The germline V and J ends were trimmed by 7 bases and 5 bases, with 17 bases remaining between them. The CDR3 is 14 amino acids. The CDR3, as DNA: TGTGCCAGCACACTAGGGGGACCCGTAACTGAAGCTTTCTTT. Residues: CASTLGGPVTEAFF.

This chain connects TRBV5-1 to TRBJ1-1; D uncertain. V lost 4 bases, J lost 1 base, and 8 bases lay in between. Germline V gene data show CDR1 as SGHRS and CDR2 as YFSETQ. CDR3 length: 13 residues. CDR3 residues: CASSVDSNTEAFF. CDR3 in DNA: TGCGCCAGCAGCGTGGACTCGAACACTGAAGCTTTCTTT.

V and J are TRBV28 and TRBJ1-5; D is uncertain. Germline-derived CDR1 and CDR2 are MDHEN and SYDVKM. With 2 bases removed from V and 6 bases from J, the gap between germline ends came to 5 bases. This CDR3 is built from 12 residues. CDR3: CASSLNPQPQHF. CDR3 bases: TGTGCCAGCAGTTTAAATCCTCAGCCCCAGCATTTT.

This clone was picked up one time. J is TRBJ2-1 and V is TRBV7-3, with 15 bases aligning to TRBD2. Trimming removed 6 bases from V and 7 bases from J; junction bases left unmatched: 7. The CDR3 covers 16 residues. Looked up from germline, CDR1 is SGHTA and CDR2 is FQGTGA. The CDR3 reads CASSQGGTSGRNEQFF. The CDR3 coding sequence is TGTGCCAGCAGTCAAGGGGGGACTAGCGGGAGGAATGAGCAGTTCTTC.

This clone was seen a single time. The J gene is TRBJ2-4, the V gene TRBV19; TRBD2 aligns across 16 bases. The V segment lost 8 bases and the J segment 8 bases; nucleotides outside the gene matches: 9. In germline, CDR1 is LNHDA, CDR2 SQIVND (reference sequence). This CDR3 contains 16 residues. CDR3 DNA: TGTGCCAGTGGGGGGACTAGCGGGAGGGCCAGGGACATTCAGTACTTC. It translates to CASGGTSGRARDIQYF. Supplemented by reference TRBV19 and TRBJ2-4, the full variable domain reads DGGITQSPKYLFRKEGQNVTLSCEQNLNHDAMYWYRQDPGQGLRLIYYSQIVNDFQKGDIAEGYSVSREKKESFPLTVTSAQKNPTAFYLCASGGTSGRARDIQYFGAGTRLSVL.

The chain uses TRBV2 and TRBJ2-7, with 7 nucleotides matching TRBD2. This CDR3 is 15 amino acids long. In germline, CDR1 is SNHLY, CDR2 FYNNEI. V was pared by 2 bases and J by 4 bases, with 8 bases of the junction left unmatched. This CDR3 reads CASSERSGGRYEQYF. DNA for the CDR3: TGTGCCAGCAGTGAAAGATCGGGGGGTCGGTACGAGCAGTACTTC.

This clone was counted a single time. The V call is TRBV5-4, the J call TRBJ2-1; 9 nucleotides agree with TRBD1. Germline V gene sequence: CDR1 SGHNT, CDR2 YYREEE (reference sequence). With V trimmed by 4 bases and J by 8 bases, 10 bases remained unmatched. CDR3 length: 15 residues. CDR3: CASSLGTGQGHEQFF. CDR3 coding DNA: TGTGCCAGCAGCCTAGGGACAGGGCAAGGCCATGAGCAGTTCTTC. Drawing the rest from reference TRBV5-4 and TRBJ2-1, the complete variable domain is ETGVTQSPTHLIKTRGQQVTLRCSSQSGHNTVSWYQQALGQGPQFIFQYYREEENGRGNFPPRFSGLQFPNYSSELNVNALELDDSALYLCASSLGTGQGHEQFFGPGTRLTVL.

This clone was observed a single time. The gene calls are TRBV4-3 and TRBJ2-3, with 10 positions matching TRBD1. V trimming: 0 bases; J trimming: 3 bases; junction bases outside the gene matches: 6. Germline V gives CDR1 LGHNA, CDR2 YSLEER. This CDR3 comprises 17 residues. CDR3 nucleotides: TGCGCCAGCAGCCAAGACCTGCCGGGACAGGGGACAGATACGCAGTATTTT. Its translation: CASSQDLPGQGTDTQYF.

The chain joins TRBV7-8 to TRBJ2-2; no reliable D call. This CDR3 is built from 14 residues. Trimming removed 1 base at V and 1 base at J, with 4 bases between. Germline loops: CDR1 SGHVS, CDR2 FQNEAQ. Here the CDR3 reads CASSLGLNTGELFF. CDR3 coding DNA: TGTGCCAGCAGCTTAGGGCTGAACACCGGGGAGCTGTTTTTT. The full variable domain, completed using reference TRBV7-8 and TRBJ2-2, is GAGVSQSPRYKVAKRGQDVALRCDPISGHVSLFWYQQALGQGPEFLTYFQNEAQLDKSGLPSDRFFAERPEGSVSTLKIQRTQQEDSAVYLCASSLGLNTGELFFGEGSRLTVL.

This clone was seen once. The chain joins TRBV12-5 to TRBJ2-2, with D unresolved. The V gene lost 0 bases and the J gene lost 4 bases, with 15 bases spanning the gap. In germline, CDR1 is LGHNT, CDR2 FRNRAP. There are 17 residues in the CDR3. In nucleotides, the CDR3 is TGTGCTAGTGGTTTGGTAATCCGGGTGTGGAGCACCGGGGAGCTGTTTTTT. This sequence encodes CASGLVIRVWSTGELFF.

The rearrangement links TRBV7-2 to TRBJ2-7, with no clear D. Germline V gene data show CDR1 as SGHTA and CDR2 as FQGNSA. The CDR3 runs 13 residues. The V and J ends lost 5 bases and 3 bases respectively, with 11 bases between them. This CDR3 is CASSRQSVYEQYF. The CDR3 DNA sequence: TGTGCCAGCAGCCGCCAGTCAGTCTACGAGCAGTACTTC.

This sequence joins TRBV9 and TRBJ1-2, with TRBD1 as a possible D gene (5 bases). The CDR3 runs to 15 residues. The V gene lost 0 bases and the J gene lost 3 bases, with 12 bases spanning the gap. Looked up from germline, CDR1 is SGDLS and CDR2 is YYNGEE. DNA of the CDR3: TGTGCCAGCAGCGTAGGAGGCAGGGCGGACTATGGCTACACCTTC. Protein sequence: CASSVGGRADYGYTF.

CDR3 region: CASSDGGRGGRGTEAFF. The CDR3 coding sequence is TGTGCCAGCAGTGATGGGGGCAGGGGAGGACGGGGCACTGAAGCTTTCTTT. J is TRBJ1-1 and V is TRBV25-1, with D perhaps TRBD1 (6 bases). V shed 3 bases and J shed 4 bases, with 21 bases lying between them. The CDR3 runs 17 residues. Germline V gene lookup returns CDR1 MGHDK and CDR2 SYGVNS.

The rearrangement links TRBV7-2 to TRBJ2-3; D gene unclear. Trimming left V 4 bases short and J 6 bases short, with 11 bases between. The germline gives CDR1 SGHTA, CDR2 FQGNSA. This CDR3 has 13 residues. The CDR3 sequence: CASSSSLGDTQYF. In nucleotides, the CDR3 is TGTGCCAGCAGCTCCTCTCTAGGGGATACGCAGTATTTT. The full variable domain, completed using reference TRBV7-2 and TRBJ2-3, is GAGVSQSPSNKVTEKGKDVELRCDPISGHTALYWYRQSLGQGLEFLIYFQGNSAPDKSGLPSDRFSAERTGGSVSTLTIQRTQQEDSAVYLCASSSSLGDTQYFGPGTRLTVL.